A selection of T cell receptor beta chains follows, all from one sample in a study of monozygotic twins with inflammatory bowel disease. TCRdb reprocessed the 5' RACE reads and keeps a single row for each CDR3 protein, giving no DNA. This table lists 150,000 to 200,000 distinct CDR3 sequences. Sample: blood. The receptors were gathered from a human donor with ulcerative colitis or Crohn's disease, or a healthy co-twin of an affected twin (not recorded which). CDR3s include the opening cysteine and the closing phenylalanine or tryptophan. Fields, in order: J gene, V gene, CDR3 protein.

j_gene: TRBJ2-7; v_gene: TRBV7-2; CDR3aa: CASSLGRLAGDRYEQYF
j_gene: TRBJ2-2; v_gene: TRBV5-1; CDR3aa: CASSFLAGGTGELFF
j_gene: TRBJ2-2; v_gene: TRBV30; CDR3aa: CAWSRLAGGPGGELFF
j_gene: TRBJ2-7; v_gene: TRBV10-3; CDR3aa: CAISGNRNYEQYF
j_gene: TRBJ2-1; v_gene: TRBV7-9; CDR3aa: CASSSGQGVMFF
j_gene: TRBJ2-2; v_gene: TRBV28; CDR3aa: CASSPLAGVNTGELFF
j_gene: TRBJ1-6; v_gene: TRBV12-3/TRBV12-4; CDR3aa: CASSLAEDSPLHF
j_gene: TRBJ1-1; v_gene: TRBV6-2/TRBV6-3; CDR3aa: CASTPLTGKTEAFF
j_gene: TRBJ2-5; v_gene: TRBV21-1; CDR3aa: CASSKGRGETQYF
j_gene: TRBJ1-1; v_gene: TRBV5-1; CDR3aa: CASSLTRDSVNTEAFF
j_gene: TRBJ2-3; v_gene: TRBV12-2; CDR3aa: CASRPSRTDTQYF
j_gene: TRBJ2-7; v_gene: TRBV3-1; CDR3aa: CASSQRGIYEQYF
j_gene: TRBJ2-1; v_gene: TRBV6-5; CDR3aa: CASSYSPSLQGPWRGEQFF
j_gene: TRBJ1-2; v_gene: TRBV3-1; CDR3aa: CASSQGTTTYGYTF
j_gene: TRBJ2-1; v_gene: TRBV7-9; CDR3aa: CASSFDGGRDNEQFF
j_gene: TRBJ2-3; v_gene: TRBV30; CDR3aa: CAWTQGQLTDTQYF